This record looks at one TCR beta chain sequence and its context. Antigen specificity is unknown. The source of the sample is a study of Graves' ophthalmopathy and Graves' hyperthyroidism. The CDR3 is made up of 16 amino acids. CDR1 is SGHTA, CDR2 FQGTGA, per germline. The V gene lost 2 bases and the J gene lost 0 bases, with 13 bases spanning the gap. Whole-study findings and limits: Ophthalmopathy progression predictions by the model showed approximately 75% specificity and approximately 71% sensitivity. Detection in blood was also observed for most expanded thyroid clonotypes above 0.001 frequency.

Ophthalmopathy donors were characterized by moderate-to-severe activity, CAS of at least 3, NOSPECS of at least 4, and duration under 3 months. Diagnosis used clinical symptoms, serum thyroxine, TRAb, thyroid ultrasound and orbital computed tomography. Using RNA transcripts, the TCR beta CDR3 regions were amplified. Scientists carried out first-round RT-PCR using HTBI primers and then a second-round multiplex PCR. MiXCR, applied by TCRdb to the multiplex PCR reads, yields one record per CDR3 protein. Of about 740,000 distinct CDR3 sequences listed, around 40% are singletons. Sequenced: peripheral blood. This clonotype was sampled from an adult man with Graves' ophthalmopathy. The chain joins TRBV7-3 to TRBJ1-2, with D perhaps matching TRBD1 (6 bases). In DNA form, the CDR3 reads TGTGCCAGCAGCTTACGCGGGGGCACCCCTAACTATGGCTACACCTTC. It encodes CASSLRGGTPNYGYTF.